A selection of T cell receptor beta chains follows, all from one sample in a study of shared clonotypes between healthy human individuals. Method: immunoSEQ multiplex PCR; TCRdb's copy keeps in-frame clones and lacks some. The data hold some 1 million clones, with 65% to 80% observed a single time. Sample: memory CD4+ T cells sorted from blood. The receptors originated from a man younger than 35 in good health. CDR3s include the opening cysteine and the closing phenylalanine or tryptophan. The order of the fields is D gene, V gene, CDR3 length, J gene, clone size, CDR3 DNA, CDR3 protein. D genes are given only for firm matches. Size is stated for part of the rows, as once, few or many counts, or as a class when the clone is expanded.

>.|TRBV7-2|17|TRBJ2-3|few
TGTGCCAGCAGTCCATTCAATACGGGAATTGGGACAGATACGCAGTATTTT
CASSPFNTGIGTDTQYF
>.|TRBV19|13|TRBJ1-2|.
TGTGCCAGTAGTATCGGGGGGAACTATGGCTACACCTTC
CASSIGGNYGYTF
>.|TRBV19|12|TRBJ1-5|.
TGTGCCAGTAGTATAAAAGCGCAGCCCCAGCATTTT
CASSIKAQPQHF
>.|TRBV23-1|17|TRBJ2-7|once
TGCGCCAGCAGCGCACCCCGTCGGCCCCGAGGCTCCTACGAGCAGTACTTC
CASSAPRRPRGSYEQYF
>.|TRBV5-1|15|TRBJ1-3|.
TGCGCCAGCAGCTTGGAGGGGGGCTCGGGAAACACCATATATTTT
CASSLEGGSGNTIYF
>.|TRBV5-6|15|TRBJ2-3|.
TGTGCCAGCAGCTTAAGGGGGACTAGCACAGATACGCAGTATTTT
CASSLRGTSTDTQYF
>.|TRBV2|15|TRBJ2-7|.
TGTGCCAGCAGAGCCCAACAGGGTAGCTCCTACGAGCAGTACTTC
CASRAQQGSSYEQYF
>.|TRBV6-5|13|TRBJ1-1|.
TGTGCCAGCAGCCTAGGCGTTAGGGGCGAAGCTTTCTTT
CASSLGVRGEAFF
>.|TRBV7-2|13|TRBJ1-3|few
TGTGCCAGCAGCAAGAGCTCTGGAAACACCATATATTTT
CASSKSSGNTIYF
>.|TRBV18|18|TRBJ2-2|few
TGTGCCAGCTCACCACGGAGGAGTCAGGGCACGAACACCGGGGAGCTGTTTTTT
CASSPRRSQGTNTGELFF
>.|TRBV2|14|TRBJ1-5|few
TGTGCCAGCAGCCGGGACGGGCGTTATCAGCCCCAGCATTTT
CASSRDGRYQPQHF
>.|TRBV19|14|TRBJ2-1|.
TGTGCCAGTAGTATTGGCCCAGGGAGCAATGAGCAGTTCTTC
CASSIGPGSNEQFF
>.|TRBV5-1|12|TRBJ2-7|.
TGCGCCAGCAGCTCCGAGGGATACGAGCAGTACTTC
CASSSEGYEQYF
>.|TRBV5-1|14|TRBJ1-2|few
TGCGCCAGCAGCTCGGGAAATGTGGGAAGCGGCTACACCTTC
CASSSGNVGSGYTF
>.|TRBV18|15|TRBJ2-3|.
TGTGCCAGCTCACCGCAGACGCTCCCCACAGATACGCAGTATTTT
CASSPQTLPTDTQYF
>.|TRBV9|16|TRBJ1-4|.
TGTGCCAGCAGCCCCCGGTGGGGGGCAGTCGCTGAAAAACTGTTTTTT
CASSPRWGAVAEKLFF
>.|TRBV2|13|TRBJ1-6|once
TGTGCCAGCACGGGAGAGCCCAATTCACCCCTCCACTTT
CASTGEPNSPLHF
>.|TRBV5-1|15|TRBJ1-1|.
TGCGCCAGCAGCTTGGTGGCAGGGAAGAACACTGAAGCTTTCTTT
CASSLVAGKNTEAFF
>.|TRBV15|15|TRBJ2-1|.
TGTGCCACCAGCACATCCCCGAGCTCCTACAATGAGCAGTTCTTC
CATSTSPSSYNEQFF
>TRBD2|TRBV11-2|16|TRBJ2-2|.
TGTGCCAGCAGCCTGTTAGCGGGATTACACACCGGGGAGCTGTTTTTT
CASSLLAGLHTGELFF
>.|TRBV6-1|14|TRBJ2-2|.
TGTGCCAGCAGCGCCAAGGGGAACACCGGGGAGCTGTTTTTT
CASSAKGNTGELFF
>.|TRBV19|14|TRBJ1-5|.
TGTGCCAGTAGTATAATGGGCGGGAATCAGCCCCAGCATTTT
CASSIMGGNQPQHF
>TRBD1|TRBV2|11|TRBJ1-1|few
TGTGCCAGCAGAACAGGGGGTGAAGCTTTCTTT
CASRTGGEAFF
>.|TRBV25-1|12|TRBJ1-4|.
TGTGCCAGCTCCTTCGGTCGTGAAAAACTGTTTTTT
CASSFGREKLFF
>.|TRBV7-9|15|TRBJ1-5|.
TGTGCCAGCACTGATTATGGTCCCGTCAATCAGCCCCAGCATTTT
CASTDYGPVNQPQHF
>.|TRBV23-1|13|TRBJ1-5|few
TGCGCCAGCAGTCAAGACGGTAATCAGCCCCAGCATTTT
CASSQDGNQPQHF
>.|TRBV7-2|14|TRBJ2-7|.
TGTGCCAGCAGCCTAGGGACTTACCTGGGCGAGCAGTACTTC
CASSLGTYLGEQYF
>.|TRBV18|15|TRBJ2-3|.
TGTGCCAGCTCACCAGTTGGGGGGAGCACAGATACGCAGTATTTT
CASSPVGGSTDTQYF